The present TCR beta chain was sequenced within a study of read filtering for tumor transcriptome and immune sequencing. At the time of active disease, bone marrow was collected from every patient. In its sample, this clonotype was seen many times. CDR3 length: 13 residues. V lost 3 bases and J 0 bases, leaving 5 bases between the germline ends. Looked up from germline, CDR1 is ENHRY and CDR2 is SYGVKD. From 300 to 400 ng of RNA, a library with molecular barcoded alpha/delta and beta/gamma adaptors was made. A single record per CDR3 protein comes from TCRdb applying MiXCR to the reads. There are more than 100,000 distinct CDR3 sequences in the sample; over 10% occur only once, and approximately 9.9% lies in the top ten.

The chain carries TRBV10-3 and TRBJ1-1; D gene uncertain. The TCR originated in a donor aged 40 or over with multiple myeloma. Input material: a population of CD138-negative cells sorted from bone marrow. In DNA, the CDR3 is TGTGCCATCAGTGAAGGAATGAACACTGAAGCTTTCTTT. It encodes CAISEGMNTEAFF.